The 3 T cell receptor beta chains below all came from one sample that was sequenced in a study of blood T cell repertoires in COVID-19. Some clones are missing from TCRdb's copy, which holds only in-frame ones; the method was immunoSEQ multiplex PCR. The sample contains about 80,000 clones, roughly 91% of which appear only once. Material for sequencing was peripheral blood. These receptors came from a woman in her fifties or sixties in a cohort sampled during active COVID-19.

The chain has TRBV18 and TRBJ1-2, with D perhaps TRBD1 (6 bases). Germline CDR1 is KGHSH and CDR2 is LQKENI. This CDR3 contains 18 residues. V lost 6 bases, J lost 6 bases, and 29 bases lay in between. CDR3 residues: CASSPGALISGVTDGYTF. In nucleotides, the CDR3 is TGTGCCAGCTCGCCGGGCGCTCTGATTTCAGGGGTGACGGATGGCTACACCTTC. Looking up the rest from reference TRBV18 and TRBJ1-2 gives the full variable domain: NAGVMQNPRHLVRRRGQEARLRCSPMKGHSHVYWYRQLPEEGLKFMVYLQKENIIDESGMPKERFSAEFPKEGPSILRIQQVVRGDSAAYFCASSPGALISGVTDGYTFGSGTRLTVV.

The chain carries TRBV28 and TRBJ2-7; 12 bases match TRBD1. Trimming took 5 bases from V and 5 from J; bases not matched to a gene: 7. Germline V gene sequence: CDR1 MDHEN, CDR2 SYDVKM. The CDR3 runs to 15 residues. The CDR3 reads CASSRAGTGGHEQYF. CDR3 bases: TGTGCCAGCAGTCGGGCCGGGACAGGGGGCCACGAGCAGTACTTC.

The chain recombines TRBV2 with TRBJ2-2, with 9 nucleotides matching TRBD1. The CDR3 has 14 residues. Germline values: CDR1 SNHLY, CDR2 FYNNEI. Trimming cost V 7 bases and J 6 bases; bases outside gene matches: 6. CDR3 bases: TGTGCCAGCACTGGGACAGGGTCCCCCGGGGAGCTGTTTTTT. This gives the protein CASTGTGSPGELFF.